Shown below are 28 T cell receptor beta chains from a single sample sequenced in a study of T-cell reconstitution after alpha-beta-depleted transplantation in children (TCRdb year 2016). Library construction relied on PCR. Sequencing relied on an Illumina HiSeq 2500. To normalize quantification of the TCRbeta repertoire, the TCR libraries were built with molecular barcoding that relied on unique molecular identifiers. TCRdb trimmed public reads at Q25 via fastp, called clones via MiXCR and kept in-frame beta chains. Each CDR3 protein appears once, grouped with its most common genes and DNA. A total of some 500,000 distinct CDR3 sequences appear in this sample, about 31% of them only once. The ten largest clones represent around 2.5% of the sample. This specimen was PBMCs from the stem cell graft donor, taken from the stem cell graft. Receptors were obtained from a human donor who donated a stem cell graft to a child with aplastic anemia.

CDR3 in amino acids: CASSLNTGVEQYV. The CDR3 nucleotides read TGTGCCAGCAGCCTGAACACAGGGGTCGAGCAGTACGTC. The chain combines TRBV13 with TRBJ2-7, with TRBD1 matching 7 bases. CDR1 is PRHDT and CDR2 is FYEKMQ in the germline V gene (reference sequence). With V trimmed by 5 bases and J by 6 bases, 7 bases remained unmatched. This CDR3 has 13 residues.

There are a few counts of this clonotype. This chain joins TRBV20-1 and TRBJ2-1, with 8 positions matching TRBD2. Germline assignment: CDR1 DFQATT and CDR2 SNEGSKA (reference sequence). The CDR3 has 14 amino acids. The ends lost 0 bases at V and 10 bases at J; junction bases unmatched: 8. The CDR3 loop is CSAREAGASWEQFF. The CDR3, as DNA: TGCAGTGCTAGAGAAGCGGGAGCGTCCTGGGAGCAGTTCTTC.

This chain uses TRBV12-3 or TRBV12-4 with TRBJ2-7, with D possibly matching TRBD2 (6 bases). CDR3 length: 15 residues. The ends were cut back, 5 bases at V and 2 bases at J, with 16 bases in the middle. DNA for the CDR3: TGTGCCAGCAGTGACTTGGGGCGGGGTACCTACGAGCAGTACTTC. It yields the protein CASSDLGRGTYEQYF.

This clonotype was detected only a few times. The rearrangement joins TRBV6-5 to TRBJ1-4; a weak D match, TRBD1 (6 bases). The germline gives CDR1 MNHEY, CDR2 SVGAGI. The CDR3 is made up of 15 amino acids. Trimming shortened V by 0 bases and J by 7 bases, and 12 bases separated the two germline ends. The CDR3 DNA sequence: TGTGCCAGCAGTTACTCGATGGGGGCGCGTGAAAAACTGTTTTTT. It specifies CASSYSMGAREKLFF.

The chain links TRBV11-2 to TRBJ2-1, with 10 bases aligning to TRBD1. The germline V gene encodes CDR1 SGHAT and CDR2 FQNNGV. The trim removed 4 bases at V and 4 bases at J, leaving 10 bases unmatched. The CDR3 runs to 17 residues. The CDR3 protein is CASSSKGWTGGYNEQFF. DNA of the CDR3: TGTGCCAGCAGCTCCAAGGGGTGGACAGGGGGATACAATGAGCAGTTCTTC.

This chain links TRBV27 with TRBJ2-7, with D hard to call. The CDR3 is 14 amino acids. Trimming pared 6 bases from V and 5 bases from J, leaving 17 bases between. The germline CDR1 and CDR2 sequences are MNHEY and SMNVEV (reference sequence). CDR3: CASSLSPSRNEQYF. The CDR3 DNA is TGTGCCAGCAGCCTATCTCCCAGCCGGAACGAGCAGTACTTC.

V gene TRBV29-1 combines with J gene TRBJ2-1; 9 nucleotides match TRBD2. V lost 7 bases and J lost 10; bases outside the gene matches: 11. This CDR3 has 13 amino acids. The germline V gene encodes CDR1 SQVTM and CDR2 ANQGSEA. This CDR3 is CSGTSAAALEQFF. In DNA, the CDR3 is TGCAGCGGGACTAGCGCGGCCGCCTTAGAGCAGTTCTTC.

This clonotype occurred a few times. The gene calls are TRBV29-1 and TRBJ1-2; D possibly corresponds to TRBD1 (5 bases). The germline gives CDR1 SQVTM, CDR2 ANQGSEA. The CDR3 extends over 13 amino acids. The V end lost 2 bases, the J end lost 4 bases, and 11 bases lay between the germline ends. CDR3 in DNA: TGCAGCGTTGAAAATGACAGCGGCTATGGCTACACCTTC. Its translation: CSVENDSGYGYTF.

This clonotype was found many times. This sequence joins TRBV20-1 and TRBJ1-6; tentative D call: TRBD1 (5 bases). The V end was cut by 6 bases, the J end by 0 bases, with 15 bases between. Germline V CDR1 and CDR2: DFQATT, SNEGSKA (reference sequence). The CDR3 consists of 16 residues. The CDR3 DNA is TGCAGTGCGAAAGGGGCGGCTAGCTCCTATAATTCACCCCTCCACTTT. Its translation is CSAKGAASSYNSPLHF.

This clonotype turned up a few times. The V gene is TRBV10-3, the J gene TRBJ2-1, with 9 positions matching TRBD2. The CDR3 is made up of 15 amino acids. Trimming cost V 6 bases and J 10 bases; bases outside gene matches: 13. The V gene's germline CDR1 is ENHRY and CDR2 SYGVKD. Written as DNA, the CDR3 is TGTGCCATCAGCCTCGGACTAGCGAGCGCGGCGGAGCAGTTCTTC. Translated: CAISLGLASAAEQFF.

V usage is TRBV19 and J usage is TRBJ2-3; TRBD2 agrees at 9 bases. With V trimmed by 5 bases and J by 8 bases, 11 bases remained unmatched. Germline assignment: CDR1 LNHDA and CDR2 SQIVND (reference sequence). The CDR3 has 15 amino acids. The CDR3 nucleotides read TGTGCCAGTAGTTCTTTAGCGGGAGTAGGGGGTACGCAGTATTTT. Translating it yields CASSSLAGVGGTQYF.

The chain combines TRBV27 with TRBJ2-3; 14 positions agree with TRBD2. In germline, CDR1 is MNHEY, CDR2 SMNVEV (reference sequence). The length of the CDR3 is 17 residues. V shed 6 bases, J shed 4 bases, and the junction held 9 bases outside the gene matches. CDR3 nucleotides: TGTGCCAGCAGCCGACCGGGACTAGCGGGAGTGTCAGATACGCAGTATTTT. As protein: CASSRPGLAGVSDTQYF.

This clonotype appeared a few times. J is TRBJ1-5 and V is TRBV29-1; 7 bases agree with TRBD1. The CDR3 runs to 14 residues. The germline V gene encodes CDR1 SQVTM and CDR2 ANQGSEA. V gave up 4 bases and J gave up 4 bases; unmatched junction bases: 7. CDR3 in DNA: TGCAGCGTTGGACAGGGTGGCGCAAATCAGCCCCAGCATTTT. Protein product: CSVGQGGANQPQHF.

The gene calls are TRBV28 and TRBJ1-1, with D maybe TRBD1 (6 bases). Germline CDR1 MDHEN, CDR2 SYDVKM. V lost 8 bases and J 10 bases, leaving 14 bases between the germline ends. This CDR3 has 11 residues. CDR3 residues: CASCSGGRAFF. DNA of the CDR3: TGTGCCAGCTGCTCTGGGGGCCGAGCTTTCTTT. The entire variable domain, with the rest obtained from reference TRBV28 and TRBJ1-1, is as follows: DVKVTQSSRYLVKRTGEKVFLECVQDMDHENMFWYRQDPGLGLRLIYFSYDVKMKEKGDIPEGYSVSREKKERFSLILESASTNQTSMYLCASCSGGRAFFGQGTRLTVV.

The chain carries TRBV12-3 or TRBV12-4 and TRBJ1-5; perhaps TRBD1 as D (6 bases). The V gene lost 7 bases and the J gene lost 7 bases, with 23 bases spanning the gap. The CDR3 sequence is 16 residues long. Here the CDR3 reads CASTLREGGLSQPQHF. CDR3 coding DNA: TGTGCCAGCACCCTGAGGGAAGGGGGTTTGAGCCAGCCCCAGCATTTT.

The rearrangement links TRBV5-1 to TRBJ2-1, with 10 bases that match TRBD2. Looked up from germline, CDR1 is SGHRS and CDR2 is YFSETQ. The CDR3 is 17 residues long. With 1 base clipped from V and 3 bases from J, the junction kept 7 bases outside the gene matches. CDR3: CASSLQWTSGDYNEQFF. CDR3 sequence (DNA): TGCGCCAGCAGCTTGCAATGGACTAGCGGAGACTACAATGAGCAGTTCTTC. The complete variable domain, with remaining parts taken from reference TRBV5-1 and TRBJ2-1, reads KAGVTQTPRYLIKTRGQQVTLSCSPISGHRSVSWYQQTPGQGLQFLFEYFSETQRNKGNFPGRFSGRQFSNSRSEMNVSTLELGDSALYLCASSLQWTSGDYNEQFFGPGTRLTVL.

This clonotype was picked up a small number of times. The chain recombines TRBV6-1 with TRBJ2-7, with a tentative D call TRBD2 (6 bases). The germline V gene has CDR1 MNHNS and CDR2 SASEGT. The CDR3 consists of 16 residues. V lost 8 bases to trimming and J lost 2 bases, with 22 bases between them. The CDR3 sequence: CASVRGGGHLTYEQYF. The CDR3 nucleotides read TGTGCCAGCGTAAGGGGAGGCGGGCACCTTACCTACGAGCAGTACTTC.

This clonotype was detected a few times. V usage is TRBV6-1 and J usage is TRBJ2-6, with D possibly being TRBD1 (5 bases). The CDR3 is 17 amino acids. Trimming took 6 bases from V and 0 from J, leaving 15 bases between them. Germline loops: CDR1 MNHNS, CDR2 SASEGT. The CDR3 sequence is CASSLKGQGSGANVLTF. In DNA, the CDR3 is TGTGCCAGCAGCCTAAAAGGTCAGGGCTCTGGGGCCAACGTCCTGACTTTC.

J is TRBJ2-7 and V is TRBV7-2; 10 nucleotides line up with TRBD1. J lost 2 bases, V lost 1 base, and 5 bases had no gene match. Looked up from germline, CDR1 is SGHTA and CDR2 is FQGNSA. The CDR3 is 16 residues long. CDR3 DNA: TGTGCCAGCAGCTTAGACGGGACAGGGGCCACCTACGAGCAGTACTTC. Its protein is CASSLDGTGATYEQYF.

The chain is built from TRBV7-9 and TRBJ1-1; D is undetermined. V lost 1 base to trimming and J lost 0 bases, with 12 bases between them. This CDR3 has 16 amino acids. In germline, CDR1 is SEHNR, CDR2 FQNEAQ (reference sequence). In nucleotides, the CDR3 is TGTGCCAGCAGCTTAGGGTCTGGACTCCTGAACACTGAAGCTTTCTTT. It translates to CASSLGSGLLNTEAFF. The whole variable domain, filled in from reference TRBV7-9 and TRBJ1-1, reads DTGVSQNPRHKITKRGQNVTFRCDPISEHNRLYWYRQTLGQGPEFLTYFQNEAQLEKSRLLSDRFSAERPKGSFSTLEIQRTEQGDSAMYLCASSLGSGLLNTEAFFGQGTRLTVV.

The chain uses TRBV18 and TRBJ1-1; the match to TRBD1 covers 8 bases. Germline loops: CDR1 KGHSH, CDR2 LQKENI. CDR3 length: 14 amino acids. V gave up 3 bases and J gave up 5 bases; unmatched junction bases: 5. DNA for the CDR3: TGTGCCAGCTCACCTTGGACAGGGAGAACTGAAGCTTTCTTT. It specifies CASSPWTGRTEAFF.

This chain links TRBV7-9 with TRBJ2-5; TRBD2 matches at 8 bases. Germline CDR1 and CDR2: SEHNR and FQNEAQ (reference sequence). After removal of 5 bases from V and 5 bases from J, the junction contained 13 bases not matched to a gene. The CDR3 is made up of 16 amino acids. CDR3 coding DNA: TGTGCCAGCAGCGCAACCCCGGGACTAGGGGGGGAGACCCAGTACTTC. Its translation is CASSATPGLGGETQYF.

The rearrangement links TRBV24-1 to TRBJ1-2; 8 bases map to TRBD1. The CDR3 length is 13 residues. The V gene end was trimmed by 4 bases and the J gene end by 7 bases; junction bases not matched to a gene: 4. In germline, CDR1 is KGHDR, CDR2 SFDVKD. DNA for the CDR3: TGTGCCACCAGTGACAGGGGGCCGGGTGGCTACACCTTC. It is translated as CATSDRGPGGYTF.

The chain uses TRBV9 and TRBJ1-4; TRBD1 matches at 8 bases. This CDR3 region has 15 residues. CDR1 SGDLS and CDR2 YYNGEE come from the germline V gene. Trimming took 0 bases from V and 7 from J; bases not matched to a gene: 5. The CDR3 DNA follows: TGTGCCAGCAGCGTAGCGGGACAGGAGGGTGAAAAACTGTTTTTT. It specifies CASSVAGQEGEKLFF.

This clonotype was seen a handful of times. The CDR3 loop reads CSVVSGLEAFF. The CDR3 DNA reads TGCAGCGTTGTGTCAGGGCTTGAAGCTTTCTTT. This chain connects TRBV29-1 to TRBJ1-1; possible D gene TRBD1, 5 bases. The germline CDR1 and CDR2 sequences are SQVTM and ANQGSEA. The CDR3 runs to 11 residues. V was shortened by 4 bases and J by 7 bases, with 10 bases between the two germline ends.

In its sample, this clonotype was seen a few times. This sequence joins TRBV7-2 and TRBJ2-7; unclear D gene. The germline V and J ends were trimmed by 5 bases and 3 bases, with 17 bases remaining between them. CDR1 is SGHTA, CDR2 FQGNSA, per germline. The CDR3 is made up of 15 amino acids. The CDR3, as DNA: TGTGCCAGCAGCCCGCGTAGGGCAGGCAACTACGAGCAGTACTTC. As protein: CASSPRRAGNYEQYF. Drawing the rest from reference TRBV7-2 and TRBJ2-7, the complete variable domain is GAGVSQSPSNKVTEKGKDVELRCDPISGHTALYWYRQSLGQGLEFLIYFQGNSAPDKSGLPSDRFSAERTGGSVSTLTIQRTQQEDSAVYLCASSPRRAGNYEQYFGPGTRLTVT.

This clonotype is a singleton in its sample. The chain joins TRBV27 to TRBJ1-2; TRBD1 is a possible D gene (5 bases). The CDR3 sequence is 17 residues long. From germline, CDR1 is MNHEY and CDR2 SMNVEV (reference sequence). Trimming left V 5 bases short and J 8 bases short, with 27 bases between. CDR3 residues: CASSPRGVGSTREGYTF. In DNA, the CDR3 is TGTGCCAGCAGTCCCCGAGGGGTCGGGTCCACGAGGGAGGGCTACACCTTC.

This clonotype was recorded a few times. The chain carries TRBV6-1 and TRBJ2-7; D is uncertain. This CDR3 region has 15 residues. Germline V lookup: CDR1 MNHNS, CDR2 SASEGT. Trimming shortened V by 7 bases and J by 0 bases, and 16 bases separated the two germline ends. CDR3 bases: TGTGCCAGCAACCCCCAACGAACAGACTCCTACGAGCAGTACTTC. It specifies CASNPQRTDSYEQYF.